This T cell receptor beta chain emerged from a study of T cells after yellow fever vaccination. This CDR3 contains 14 residues. Germline V gene lookup returns CDR1 SGHRS and CDR2 YFSETQ. The germline V and J ends were trimmed by 2 bases and 2 bases, with 10 bases remaining between them. Study observations and caveats: When the response was secondary, it was weaker but reached its peak faster, day 5 versus 15. Boosting was followed by the reappearance of most primary-vaccination clones (around 96% CD4, under 90% CD8).

A word on this clonotype: The antigen remains undetermined.

It was through 5'RACE template switching that TCR cDNA was made, with a universal primer site and UMIs added. TCRdb analysed the 5' RACE reads with MiXCR anew, one entry per CDR3 protein. The data contain a few hundred thousand distinct CDR3 sequences, 7% to 9% of them singletons. This TCR was recovered from a man aged 18-30 years who received the YFV17D yellow fever vaccine. The material was PBMCs, obtained roughly 45 days after the first yellow fever vaccination. The rearrangement joins TRBV5-1 to TRBJ2-5; D not certain. CDR3 sequence reads: CASSFRVPQETQYF. In DNA form, the CDR3 reads TGCGCCAGCAGCTTTCGGGTACCTCAAGAGACCCAGTACTTC.